Sequencing of this T cell receptor beta chain was carried out in a study of blood T cell repertoires in COVID-19. Background on the study: Samples representing acute and convalescent COVID-19 were sourced from the United States, Italy and Spain. From T cells, B-cell-depleted T cells, or PBMCs came the material, which was cDNA or gDNA.

This CDR3 has 16 residues. V gave up 3 bases and J gave up 4 bases; unmatched junction bases: 7. Germline V lookup: CDR1 LGHDT, CDR2 YNNKEL (reference sequence). In the source study's methods: Reference gene primer amplification gave estimated nucleated cell counts. Using immunoSEQ multiplex PCR, the repertoire was profiled, and TCRdb retains in-frame clones only, with some absent. The V and J calls and clone size come from that table; D and trimming were worked out from the DNA. This table has about 160,000 clones, about 85% appearing once. Seattle participants joined during active infection and were tracked over time.

The material sequenced was peripheral blood. V usage is TRBV3-1 (or the pseudogene TRBV3-2) and J usage is TRBJ1-3, with TRBD1 identical over 9 bases. The receptor was isolated from an elderly man with COVID-19, enrolled during active disease. CDR3 in amino acids: CASSHGTGSSGNTIYF. CDR3 coding DNA: TGTGCCAGCAGCCACGGGACAGGGTCATCCGGAAACACCATATATTTT.